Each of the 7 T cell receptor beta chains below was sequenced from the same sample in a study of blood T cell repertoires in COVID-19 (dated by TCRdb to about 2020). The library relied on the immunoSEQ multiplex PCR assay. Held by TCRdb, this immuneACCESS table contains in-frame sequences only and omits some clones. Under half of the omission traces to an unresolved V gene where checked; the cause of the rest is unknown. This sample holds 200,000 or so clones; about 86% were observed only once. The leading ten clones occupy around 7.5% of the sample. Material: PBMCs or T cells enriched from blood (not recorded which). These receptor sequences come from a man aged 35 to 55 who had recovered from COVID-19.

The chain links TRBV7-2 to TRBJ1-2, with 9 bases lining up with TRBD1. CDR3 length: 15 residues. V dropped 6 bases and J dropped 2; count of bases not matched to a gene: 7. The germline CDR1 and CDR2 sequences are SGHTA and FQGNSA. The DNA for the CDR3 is TGTGCCAGCAGGGCTCCGGGACAGGGAAACTATGGCTACACCTTC. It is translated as CASRAPGQGNYGYTF.

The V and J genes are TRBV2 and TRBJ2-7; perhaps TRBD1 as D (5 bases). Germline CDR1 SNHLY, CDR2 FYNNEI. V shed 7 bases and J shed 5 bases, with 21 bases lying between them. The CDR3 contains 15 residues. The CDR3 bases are TGTGCCAGCAAAGTAGTACGGGCAGGGTCAGACGAGCAGTACTTC. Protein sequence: CASKVVRAGSDEQYF.

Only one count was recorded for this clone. The CDR3 bases are TGCGCCAGCAGCAAAAGACAGGTTGATAATTCACCCCTCCACTTT. As protein: CASSKRQVDNSPLHF. The chain is built from TRBV5-1 and TRBJ1-6; D possibly corresponds to TRBD1 (6 bases). CDR3 length: 15 amino acids. Trimming removed 4 bases at V and 5 bases at J, with 13 bases between. The germline CDR1 and CDR2 sequences are SGHRS and YFSETQ.

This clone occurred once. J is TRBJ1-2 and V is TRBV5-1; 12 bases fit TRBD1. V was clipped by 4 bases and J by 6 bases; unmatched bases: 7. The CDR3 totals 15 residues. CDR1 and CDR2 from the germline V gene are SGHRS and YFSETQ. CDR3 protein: CASSVGTGGEDGYTF. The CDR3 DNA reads TGCGCCAGCAGCGTCGGGACAGGGGGCGAGGATGGCTACACCTTC. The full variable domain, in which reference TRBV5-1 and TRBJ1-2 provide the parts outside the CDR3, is KAGVTQTPRYLIKTRGQQVTLSCSPISGHRSVSWYQQTPGQGLQFLFEYFSETQRNKGNFPGRFSGRQFSNSRSEMNVSTLELGDSALYLCASSVGTGGEDGYTFGSGTRLTVV.

The CDR3, as DNA: TGTGCCAGCAGCCCCCGGACAGGGGGAAGTAATTCACCCCTCCACTTT. Translating it yields CASSPRTGGSNSPLHF. This rearrangement joins TRBV3-1 (or the pseudogene TRBV3-2) to TRBJ1-6; 10 bases map to TRBD1. Germline CDR1 LGHDT, CDR2 YNNKEL (reference sequence). The CDR3 spans 16 residues. The V gene end was trimmed by 4 bases and the J gene end by 6 bases; junction bases not matched to a gene: 6.

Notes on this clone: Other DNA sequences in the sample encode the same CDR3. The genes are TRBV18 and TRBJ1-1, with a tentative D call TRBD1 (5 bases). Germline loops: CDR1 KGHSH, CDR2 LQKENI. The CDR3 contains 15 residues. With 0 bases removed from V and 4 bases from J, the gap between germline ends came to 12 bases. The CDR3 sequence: CASSPPSGAGTEAFF. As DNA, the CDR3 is TGTGCCAGCTCACCACCGAGCGGGGCGGGCACTGAAGCTTTCTTT.

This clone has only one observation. CDR3 sequence reads: CASSPGRVLVATNEKLFF. The DNA of the CDR3 is TGTGCCAGCAGTCCCGGGAGGGTACTGGTTGCAACTAATGAAAAACTGTTTTTT. The chain couples TRBV6-6 to TRBJ1-4; D is ambiguous. Trimming shortened V by 5 bases and J by 0 bases, and 19 bases separated the two germline ends. The CDR3 contains 18 residues. Germline values: CDR1 MNHNY, CDR2 SVGAGI (reference sequence).